The next 5 T cell receptor beta chains were all read from a single sample in a study of blood T cell repertoires in COVID-19. Measured with immunoSEQ multiplex PCR; TCRdb has only the in-frame clones, and not every one. Of roughly 150,000 clones listed, 80% are singletons. Sequencing was performed on peripheral blood. All receptors come from a man between 60 and 70 years old with acute or convalescent COVID-19.

In DNA form, the CDR3 reads TGTGCCAGCAGCCCCGGGTCGCTAGAGACCCAGTACTTC. Translated, it gives CASSPGSLETQYF. The chain has TRBV9 and TRBJ2-5; D not resolved. There are 13 residues in the CDR3. Per germline, CDR1 SGDLS and CDR2 YYNGEE. Trimming left V 4 bases short and J 4 bases short, with 11 bases between.

The chain recombines TRBV2 with TRBJ2-3; 7 bases are a match to TRBD2. The length of the CDR3 is 15 residues. Looked up from germline, CDR1 is SNHLY and CDR2 is FYNNEI. The V gene end was trimmed by 1 base and the J gene end by 3 bases; junction bases not matched to a gene: 4. The DNA of the CDR3 is TGTGCCAGCAGTGAAGTGCGGGAGTGGACAGATACGCAGTATTTT. It encodes CASSEVREWTDTQYF.

V gene TRBV24-1 combines with J gene TRBJ1-5; D may be TRBD1 (6 bases). V shed 4 bases and J shed 3 bases, with 9 bases lying between them. The germline V gene has CDR1 KGHDR and CDR2 SFDVKD. The CDR3 sequence is 14 residues long. CDR3 loop: CATSDGQSNQPQHF. CDR3 nucleotides: TGTGCCACCAGTGACGGACAGTCCAATCAGCCCCAGCATTTT.

V gene TRBV5-4 combines with J gene TRBJ2-3, with 10 positions matching TRBD2. The germline gives CDR1 SGHNT, CDR2 YYREEE (reference sequence). CDR3 length: 14 amino acids. The trim removed 4 bases at V and 4 bases at J, leaving 3 bases unmatched. The CDR3 is CASSHGTSADTQYF. DNA of the CDR3: TGTGCCAGCAGCCATGGGACTAGCGCAGATACGCAGTATTTT.

This clone was observed once. Here the CDR3 DNA reads TGCGCCAGCAGCTTGATGGCTAGCGGGAGCTCGAGTGAGCAGTTCTTC. Translation gives CASSLMASGSSSEQFF. The V and J genes are TRBV5-1 and TRBJ2-1, with TRBD2 matching over 10 bases. This CDR3 has 16 amino acids. The V gene end was trimmed by 1 base and the J gene end by 9 bases; junction bases not matched to a gene: 10. Germline CDR1 SGHRS, CDR2 YFSETQ.